These 18 T cell receptor beta chains were sequenced from one sample in a study of blood T cell repertoires in COVID-19. Data came from immunoSEQ multiplex PCR; TCRdb stores just in-frame clones and leaves some out. This table holds around 360,000 clones, roughly 84% found once. The material sequenced was PBMCs or T cells enriched from blood (not recorded which). All receptors derive from a woman aged 30 to 39 who had recovered from COVID-19.

The J gene is TRBJ1-1, the V gene TRBV7-3; 7 bases agree with TRBD1. The germline V gene has CDR1 SGHTA and CDR2 FQGTGA. The CDR3 consists of 13 residues. V lost 6 bases and J lost 3; bases outside the gene matches: 4. This chain's CDR3 is CASRRQGDTEAFF. CDR3 coding DNA: TGTGCCAGCAGACGACAGGGTGACACTGAAGCTTTCTTT.

The V call is TRBV29-1, the J call TRBJ2-7, with a weak D call TRBD2 (5 bases). The CDR3 spans 14 residues. With 6 bases removed from V and 0 bases from J, the gap between germline ends came to 15 bases. In germline, CDR1 is SQVTM, CDR2 ANQGSEA. The chain's CDR3 is CSVLTGVSSYEQYF. CDR3 bases: TGCAGCGTCTTGACCGGGGTTAGCTCCTACGAGCAGTACTTC.

V usage is TRBV6-5 and J usage is TRBJ2-7; maybe TRBD2 (5 bases). V lost 5 bases, J lost 3 bases, and 8 bases lay in between. Germline V CDR1 and CDR2: MNHEY, SVGAGI. The CDR3 spans 12 residues. The CDR3 DNA sequence: TGTGCCAGCAGTACCCGGGACTACGAGCAGTACTTC. Translation gives CASSTRDYEQYF.

The chain couples TRBV2 to TRBJ1-5; 9 bases map to TRBD1. CDR1 and CDR2 (germline): SNHLY, FYNNEI. CDR3 size: 14 residues. V lost 3 bases to trimming and J lost 7 bases; unmatched junction nucleotides: 4. CDR3 loop: CASSDTGGEQPQHF. CDR3 nucleotide sequence: TGTGCCAGCAGTGACACAGGGGGCGAGCAGCCCCAGCATTTT. Based on the CDR3 plus reference TRBV2 and TRBJ1-5, the full variable domain is EPEVTQTPSHQVTQMGQEVILRCVPISNHLYFYWYRQILGQKVEFLVSFYNNEISEKSEIFDDQFSVERPDGSNFTLKIRSTKLEDSAMYFCASSDTGGEQPQHFGDGTRLSIL.

The V call is TRBV6-5, the J call TRBJ1-5; the D gene is possibly TRBD1 (5 bases). CDR3 length: 13 residues. Trimming took 6 bases from V and 1 from J, leaving 7 bases between them. CDR1 is MNHEY and CDR2 is SVGAGI in the germline V gene. The CDR3 bases are TGTGCCAGCAGAGACAGCAGCAATCAGCCCCAGCATTTT. It yields the protein CASRDSSNQPQHF.

A note on this clone: Sequence at one end of the junction differs from germline and may be a read error. The chain employs TRBV7-7 and TRBJ2-5; TRBD2 matches at 12 bases. The CDR3 consists of 17 residues. Germline assignment: CDR1 SSHAT and CDR2 FNYEAQ (reference sequence). The CDR3 sequence is CASSAKRLAGELETQYF. CDR3 DNA: TGTGCTAGCAGCGCGAAACGACTAGCGGGAGAATTAGAGACCCAGTACTTC. Supplemented by reference TRBV7-7 and TRBJ2-5, the full variable domain reads GAGVSQSPRYKVTKRGQDVTLRCDPISSHATLYWYQQALGQGPEFLTYFNYEAQPDKSGLPSDRFSAERPEGSISTLTIQRTEQRDSAMYRCASSAKRLAGELETQYFGPGTRLLVL.

The chain combines TRBV3-1 (or the pseudogene TRBV3-2) with TRBJ2-7; TRBD2 aligns across 9 bases. CDR3 length: 16 residues. The germline gives CDR1 LGHDT, CDR2 YNNKEL (reference sequence). Trimming took 1 base from V and 5 from J; bases not matched to a gene: 9. The CDR3 region is CASSQAGLASSHEQYF. The DNA of the CDR3 is TGTGCCAGCAGCCAAGCTGGACTAGCGTCGTCCCACGAGCAGTACTTC.

This chain uses TRBV28 with TRBJ1-1, with D maybe TRBD1 (6 bases). The V gene lost 7 bases and the J gene lost 3 bases, with 21 bases spanning the gap. The CDR3 has 16 residues. Germline-derived CDR1 and CDR2 are MDHEN and SYDVKM. As DNA, the CDR3 is TGTGCCAGCACCCCGGACAGCGCTCGGAAGGACACTGAAGCTTTCTTT. This sequence encodes CASTPDSARKDTEAFF. The full variable domain, completed using reference TRBV28 and TRBJ1-1, is DVKVTQSSRYLVKRTGEKVFLECVQDMDHENMFWYRQDPGLGLRLIYFSYDVKMKEKGDIPEGYSVSREKKERFSLILESASTNQTSMYLCASTPDSARKDTEAFFGQGTRLTVV.

For this clone: The same CDR3 also results from other DNA sequences found in this sample. The chain couples TRBV5-1 to TRBJ2-3; 11 bases map to TRBD2. The V segment lost 2 bases and the J segment 0 bases; nucleotides outside the gene matches: 2. Germline CDR1 and CDR2: SGHRS and YFSETQ. This CDR3 region has 16 residues. CDR3 in amino acids: CASSFGLAGSTDTQYF. The CDR3 nucleotides are TGCGCCAGCAGCTTTGGACTAGCGGGTAGCACAGATACGCAGTATTTT.

V is TRBV7-2 and J is TRBJ2-7; D is possibly TRBD2 (6 bases). Trimming removed 5 bases at V and 2 bases at J, with 19 bases between. CDR3 length: 16 residues. CDR1 and CDR2 from the germline V gene are SGHTA and FQGNSA. The CDR3 here is CASSRTSWDSTYEQYF. CDR3 DNA sequence: TGTGCCAGCAGCCGCACCTCGTGGGACTCAACCTACGAGCAGTACTTC.

V and J are TRBV10-3 and TRBJ2-1; the D gene is possibly TRBD2 (6 bases). In germline, CDR1 is ENHRY, CDR2 SYGVKD. Trimming shortened V by 2 bases and J by 1 base, and 6 bases separated the two germline ends. The CDR3 is made up of 14 amino acids. CDR3 coding DNA: TGTGCCATCAGTGAGAGCGGGTCCTACAATGAGCAGTTCTTC. Translation: CAISESGSYNEQFF.

This clone was counted once. This chain joins TRBV24-1 and TRBJ1-5; 7 nucleotides align to TRBD1. This CDR3 is built from 17 residues. V shed 3 bases, J shed 2 bases, and the junction held 9 bases outside the gene matches. Germline values: CDR1 KGHDR, CDR2 SFDVKD. The CDR3 sequence is CATSDPAGGKGNQPQHF. CDR3 DNA sequence: TGTGCCACCAGTGATCCCGCAGGGGGTAAGGGCAATCAGCCCCAGCATTTT.

In nucleotides, the CDR3 is TGCGCCAGCAGCCCCCGGACAGGGTACAATGAGCAGTTCTTC. It encodes CASSPRTGYNEQFF. The chain couples TRBV4-1 to TRBJ2-1; TRBD1 agrees at 8 bases. Germline lookup yields CDR1 MGHRA and CDR2 YSYEKL. The trim removed 4 bases at V and 4 bases at J, leaving 3 bases unmatched. The CDR3 loop spans 14 amino acids.

This chain connects TRBV7-2 to TRBJ2-7, with 9 bases lining up with TRBD2. In germline, CDR1 is SGHTA, CDR2 FQGNSA. V trimming: 2 bases; J trimming: 2 bases; junction bases outside the gene matches: 4. There are 15 residues in the CDR3. The CDR3 sequence: CASSLQAGGTYEQYF. The CDR3 DNA is TGTGCCAGCAGCTTACAAGCGGGAGGCACCTACGAGCAGTACTTC.

The CDR3 loop is CASSGVRGSYQPQHF. For the CDR3, the DNA is TGTGCCAGCAGTGGGGTCAGGGGGTCCTATCAGCCCCAGCATTTT. V usage is TRBV2 and J usage is TRBJ1-5; the match to TRBD1 covers 7 bases. V dropped 4 bases and J dropped 5; count of bases not matched to a gene: 8. This CDR3 is built from 15 residues. Germline V lookup: CDR1 SNHLY, CDR2 FYNNEI.

This chain connects TRBV3-1 (or the pseudogene TRBV3-2) to TRBJ2-1, with D uncertain. V was trimmed by 3 bases and J by 2 bases, leaving 8 bases between them. The CDR3 totals 14 residues. Germline CDR1 is LGHDT and CDR2 is YNNKEL (reference sequence). The CDR3 sequence: CASSQSPTYNEQFF. The DNA of the CDR3 is TGTGCCAGCAGCCAGTCCCCCACCTACAATGAGCAGTTCTTC.

The chain recombines TRBV27 with TRBJ1-6; D may be TRBD1 (5 bases). The CDR3 covers 14 residues. CDR1 is MNHEY, CDR2 SMNVEV, per germline (reference sequence). V lost 5 bases to trimming and J lost 5 bases, with 10 bases between them. CDR3 protein: CASSPRTNNSPLHF. CDR3 bases: TGTGCCAGCAGTCCAAGGACAAATAATTCACCCCTCCACTTT.

The rearrangement links TRBV15 to TRBJ2-1, with 11 bases lining up with TRBD2. Per the germline V gene, CDR1 is LNHNV and CDR2 is YYDKDF (reference sequence). The CDR3 is 20 residues long. V was pared by 0 bases and J by 0 bases, with 10 bases of the junction left unmatched. CDR3 amino acids: CATSRDLGLAGGRSYNEQFF. As DNA, the CDR3 is TGTGCCACCAGCAGAGATCTTGGGCTAGCGGGGGGCCGCTCCTACAATGAGCAGTTCTTC.